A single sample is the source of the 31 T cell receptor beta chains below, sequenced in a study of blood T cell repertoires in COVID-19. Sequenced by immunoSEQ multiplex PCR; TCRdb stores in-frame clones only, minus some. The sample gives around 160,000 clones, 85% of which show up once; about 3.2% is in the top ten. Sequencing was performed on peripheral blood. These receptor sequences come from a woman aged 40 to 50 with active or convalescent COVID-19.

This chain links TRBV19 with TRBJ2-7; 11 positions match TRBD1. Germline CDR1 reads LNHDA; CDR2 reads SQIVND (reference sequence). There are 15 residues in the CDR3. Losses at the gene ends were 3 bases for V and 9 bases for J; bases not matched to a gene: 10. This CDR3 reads CASSITGTGGLGQYF. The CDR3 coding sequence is TGTGCCAGTAGTATCACCGGGACAGGGGGTCTTGGGCAGTACTTC.

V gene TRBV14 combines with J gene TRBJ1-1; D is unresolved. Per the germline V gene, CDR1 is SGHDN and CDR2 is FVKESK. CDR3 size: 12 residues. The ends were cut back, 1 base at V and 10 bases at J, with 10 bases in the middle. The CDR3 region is CASSQASSGAFF. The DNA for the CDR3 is TGTGCCAGCAGCCAAGCTTCCAGTGGAGCTTTCTTT.

The CDR3 is CAGGAGELFF. DNA of the CDR3: TGTGCCGGGGGGGCCGGGGAGCTGTTTTTT. The chain carries TRBV10-3 and TRBJ2-2, with 7 positions matching TRBD2. There are 10 residues in the CDR3. J gave up 6 bases and V 11 bases, and 0 bases lay outside the gene matches. The germline CDR1 and CDR2 sequences are ENHRY and SYGVKD.

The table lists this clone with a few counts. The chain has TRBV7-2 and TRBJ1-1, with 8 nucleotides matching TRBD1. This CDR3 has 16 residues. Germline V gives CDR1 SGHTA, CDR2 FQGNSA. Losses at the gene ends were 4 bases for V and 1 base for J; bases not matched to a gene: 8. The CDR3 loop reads CASSSPWTGRNTEAFF. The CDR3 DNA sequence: TGTGCCAGCAGCTCCCCATGGACAGGGAGGAACACTGAAGCTTTCTTT.

CDR3 DNA sequence: TGTGCCAGCAGCTTTGTTGCTGGAGGTGAGCAGTACTTC. Its protein product is CASSFVAGGEQYF. The chain recombines TRBV7-9 with TRBJ2-7, with TRBD2 as a possible D gene (5 bases). Trimming pared 3 bases from V and 7 bases from J, leaving 13 bases between. Germline-derived CDR1 and CDR2 are SEHNR and FQNEAQ (reference sequence). The length of the CDR3 is 13 residues.

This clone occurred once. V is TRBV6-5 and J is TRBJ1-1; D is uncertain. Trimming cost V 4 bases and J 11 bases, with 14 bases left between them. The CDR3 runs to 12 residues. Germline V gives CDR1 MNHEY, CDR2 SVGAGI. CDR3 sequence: CASSSQALGAFF. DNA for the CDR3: TGTGCCAGCAGTTCCCAGGCCCTTGGGGCTTTCTTT.

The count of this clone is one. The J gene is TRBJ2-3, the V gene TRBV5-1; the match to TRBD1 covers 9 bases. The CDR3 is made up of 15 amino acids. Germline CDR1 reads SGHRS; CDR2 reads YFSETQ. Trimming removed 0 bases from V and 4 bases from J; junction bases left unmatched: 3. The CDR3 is CASSLGTGVADTQYF. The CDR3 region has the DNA TGCGCCAGCAGCTTGGGGACAGGGGTGGCAGATACGCAGTATTTT. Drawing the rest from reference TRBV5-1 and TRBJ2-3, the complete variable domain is KAGVTQTPRYLIKTRGQQVTLSCSPISGHRSVSWYQQTPGQGLQFLFEYFSETQRNKGNFPGRFSGRQFSNSRSEMNVSTLELGDSALYLCASSLGTGVADTQYFGPGTRLTVL.

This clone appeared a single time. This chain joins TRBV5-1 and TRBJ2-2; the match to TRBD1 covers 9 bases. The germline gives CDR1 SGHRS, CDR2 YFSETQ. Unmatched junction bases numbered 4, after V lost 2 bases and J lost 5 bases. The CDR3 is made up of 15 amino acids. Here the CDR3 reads CASSFQTGGTGELFF. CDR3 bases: TGCGCCAGCAGCTTTCAGACAGGGGGAACCGGGGAGCTGTTTTTT.

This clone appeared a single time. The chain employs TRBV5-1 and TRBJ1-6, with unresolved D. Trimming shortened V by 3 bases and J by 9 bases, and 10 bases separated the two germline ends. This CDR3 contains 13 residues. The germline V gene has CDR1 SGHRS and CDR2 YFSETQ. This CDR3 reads CASSSDYPSPLHF. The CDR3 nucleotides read TGCGCCAGCAGCTCGGACTACCCTTCACCCCTCCACTTT. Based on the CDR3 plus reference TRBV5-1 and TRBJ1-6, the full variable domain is KAGVTQTPRYLIKTRGQQVTLSCSPISGHRSVSWYQQTPGQGLQFLFEYFSETQRNKGNFPGRFSGRQFSNSRSEMNVSTLELGDSALYLCASSSDYPSPLHFGNGTRLTVT.

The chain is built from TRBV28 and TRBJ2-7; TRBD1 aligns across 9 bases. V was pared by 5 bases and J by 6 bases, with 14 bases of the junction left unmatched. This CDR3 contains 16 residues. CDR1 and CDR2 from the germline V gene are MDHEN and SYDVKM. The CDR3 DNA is TGTGCCAGCAGTGTCGCGACCGGGACAGGGCCTGGCGAGCAGTACTTC. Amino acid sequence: CASSVATGTGPGEQYF.

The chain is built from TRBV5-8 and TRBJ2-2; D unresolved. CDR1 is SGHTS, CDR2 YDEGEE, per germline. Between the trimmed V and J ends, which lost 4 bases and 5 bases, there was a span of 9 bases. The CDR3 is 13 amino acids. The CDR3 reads CASSPTYTGELFF. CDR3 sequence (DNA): TGTGCCAGCAGCCCGACTTATACCGGGGAGCTGTTTTTT.

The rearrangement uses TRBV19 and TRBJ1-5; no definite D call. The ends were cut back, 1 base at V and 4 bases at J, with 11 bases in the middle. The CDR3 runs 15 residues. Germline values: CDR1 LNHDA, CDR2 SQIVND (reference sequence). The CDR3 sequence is CASSIAKSPNQPQHF. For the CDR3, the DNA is TGTGCCAGTAGTATAGCCAAGAGCCCTAATCAGCCCCAGCATTTT.

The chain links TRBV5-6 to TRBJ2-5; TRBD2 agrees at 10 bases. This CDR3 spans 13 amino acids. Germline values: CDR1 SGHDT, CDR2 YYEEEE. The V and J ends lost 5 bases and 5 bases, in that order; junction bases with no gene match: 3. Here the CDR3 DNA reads TGTGCCAGCAGTCTAGCGGGAGTGGAGACCCAGTACTTC. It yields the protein CASSLAGVETQYF.

The CDR3 nucleotides read TGTGCCAGCTCACCTGGATCGACAGGGAATAATGAAAAACTGTTTTTT. It yields the protein CASSPGSTGNNEKLFF. The J gene is TRBJ1-4, the V gene TRBV18, with 7 bases identical to TRBD1. Germline V gives CDR1 KGHSH, CDR2 LQKENI. The length of the CDR3 is 16 residues. Trimming cost V 3 bases and J 4 bases; bases outside gene matches: 8. The full variable domain, its missing parts supplied by reference TRBV18 and TRBJ1-4, is NAGVMQNPRHLVRRRGQEARLRCSPMKGHSHVYWYRQLPEEGLKFMVYLQKENIIDESGMPKERFSAEFPKEGPSILRIQQVVRGDSAAYFCASSPGSTGNNEKLFFGSGTQLSVL.

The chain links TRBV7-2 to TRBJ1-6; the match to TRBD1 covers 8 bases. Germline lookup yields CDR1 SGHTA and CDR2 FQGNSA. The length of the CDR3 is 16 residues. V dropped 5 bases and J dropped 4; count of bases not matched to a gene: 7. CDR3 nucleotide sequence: TGTGCCAGCAGCCCAAGACAGGGGTCATATAATTCACCCCTCCACTTT. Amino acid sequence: CASSPRQGSYNSPLHF.

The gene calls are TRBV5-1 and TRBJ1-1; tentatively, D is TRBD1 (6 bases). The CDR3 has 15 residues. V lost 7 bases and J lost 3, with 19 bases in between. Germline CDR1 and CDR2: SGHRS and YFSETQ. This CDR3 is CASRYGGGRDTEAFF. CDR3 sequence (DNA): TGCGCCAGCCGGTATGGGGGGGGCCGGGACACTGAAGCTTTCTTT.

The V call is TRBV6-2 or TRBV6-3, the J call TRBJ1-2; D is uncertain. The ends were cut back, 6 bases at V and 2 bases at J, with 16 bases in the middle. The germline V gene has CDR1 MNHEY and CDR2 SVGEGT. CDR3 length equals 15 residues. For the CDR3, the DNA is TGTGCCAGCAGCCCTTCCCTCTCTACCAACTATGGCTACACCTTC. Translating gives CASSPSLSTNYGYTF.

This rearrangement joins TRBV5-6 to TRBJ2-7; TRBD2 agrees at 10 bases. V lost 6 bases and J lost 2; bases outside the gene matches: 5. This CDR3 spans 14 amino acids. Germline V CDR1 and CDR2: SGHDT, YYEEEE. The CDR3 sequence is CASKLAGAAYEQYF. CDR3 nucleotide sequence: TGTGCCAGCAAGCTAGCGGGAGCAGCCTACGAGCAGTACTTC.

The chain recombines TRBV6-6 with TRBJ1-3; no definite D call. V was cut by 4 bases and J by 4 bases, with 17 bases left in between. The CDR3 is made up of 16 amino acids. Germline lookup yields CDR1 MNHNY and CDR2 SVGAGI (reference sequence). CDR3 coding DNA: TGTGCCAGCAGTTCCTTCTCGGGGAGAGCAGGAAACACCATATATTTT. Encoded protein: CASSSFSGRAGNTIYF.

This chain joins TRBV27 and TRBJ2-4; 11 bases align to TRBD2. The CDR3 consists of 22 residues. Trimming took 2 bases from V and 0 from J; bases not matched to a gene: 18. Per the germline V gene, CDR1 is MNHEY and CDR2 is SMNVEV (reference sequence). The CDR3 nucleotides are TGTGCCAGCAGTTTACCGGACGTACCGGGACTAGCGGTGGGTATAGCCAAAAACATTCAGTACTTC. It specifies CASSLPDVPGLAVGIAKNIQYF.

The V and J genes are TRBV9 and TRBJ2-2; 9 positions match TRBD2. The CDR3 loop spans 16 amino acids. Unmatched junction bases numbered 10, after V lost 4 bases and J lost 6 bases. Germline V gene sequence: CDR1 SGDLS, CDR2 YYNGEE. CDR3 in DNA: TGTGCCAGCAGCCTCCCCGGGACTAGCATCGCCGGGGAGCTGTTTTTT. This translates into CASSLPGTSIAGELFF.

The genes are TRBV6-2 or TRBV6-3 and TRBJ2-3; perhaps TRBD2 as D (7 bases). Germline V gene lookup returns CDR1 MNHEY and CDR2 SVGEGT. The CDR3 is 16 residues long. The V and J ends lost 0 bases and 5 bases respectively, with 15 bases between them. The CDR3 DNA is TGTGCCAGCAGTTACTCGGCGGGGGCTTTGATAGATACGCAGTATTTT. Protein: CASSYSAGALIDTQYF.

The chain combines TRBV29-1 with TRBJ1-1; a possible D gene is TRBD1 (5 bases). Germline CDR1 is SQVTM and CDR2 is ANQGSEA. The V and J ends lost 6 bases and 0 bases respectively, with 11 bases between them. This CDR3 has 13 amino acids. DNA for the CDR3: TGCAGCGTGGGACCGGGGGTGAACACTGAAGCTTTCTTT. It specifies CSVGPGVNTEAFF.

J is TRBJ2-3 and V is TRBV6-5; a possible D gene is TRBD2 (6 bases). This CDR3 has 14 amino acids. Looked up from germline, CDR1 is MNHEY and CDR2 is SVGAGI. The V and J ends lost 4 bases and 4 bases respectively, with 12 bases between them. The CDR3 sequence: CASSSPGGADTQYF. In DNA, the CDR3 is TGTGCCAGCAGTTCCCCTGGAGGGGCAGATACGCAGTATTTT.

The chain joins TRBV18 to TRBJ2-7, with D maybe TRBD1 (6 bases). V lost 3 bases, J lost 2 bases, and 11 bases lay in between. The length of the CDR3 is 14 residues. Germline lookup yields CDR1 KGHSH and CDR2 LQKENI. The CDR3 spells CASSPLQGPYEQYF. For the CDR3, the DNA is TGTGCCAGCTCACCGCTACAGGGACCCTACGAGCAGTACTTC.

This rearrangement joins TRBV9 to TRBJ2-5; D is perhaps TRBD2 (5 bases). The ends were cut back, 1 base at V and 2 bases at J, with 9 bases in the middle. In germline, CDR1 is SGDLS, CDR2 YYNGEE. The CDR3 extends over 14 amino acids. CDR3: CASSVQAAQETQYF. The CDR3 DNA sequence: TGTGCCAGCAGCGTACAAGCGGCGCAAGAGACCCAGTACTTC.

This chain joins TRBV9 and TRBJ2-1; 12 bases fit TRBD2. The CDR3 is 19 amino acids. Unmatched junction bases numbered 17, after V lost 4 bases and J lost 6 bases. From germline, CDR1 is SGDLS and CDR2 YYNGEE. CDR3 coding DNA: TGTGCCAGCAGCTTTCTAGCGGGGGGGCACGGGCGGAAGGGCAATGAGCAGTTCTTC. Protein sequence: CASSFLAGGHGRKGNEQFF. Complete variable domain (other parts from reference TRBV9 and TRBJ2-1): DSGVTQTPKHLITATGQRVTLRCSPRSGDLSVYWYQQSLDQGLQFLIQYYNGEERAKGNILERFSAQQFPDLHSELNLSSLELGDSALYFCASSFLAGGHGRKGNEQFFGPGTRLTVL.

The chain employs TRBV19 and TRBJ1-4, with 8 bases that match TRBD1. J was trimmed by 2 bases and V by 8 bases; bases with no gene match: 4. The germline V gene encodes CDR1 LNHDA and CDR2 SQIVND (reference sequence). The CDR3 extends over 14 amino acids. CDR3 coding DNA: TGTGCCAGTCGGACAGGGCGGACTAATGAAAAACTGTTTTTT. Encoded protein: CASRTGRTNEKLFF.

The CDR3 reads CASSFPRGGYQPQHF. The CDR3 DNA sequence: TGTGCCAGCAGTTTCCCTCGAGGGGGATATCAGCCCCAGCATTTT. The chain joins TRBV28 to TRBJ1-5, with D perhaps TRBD1 (6 bases). CDR1 MDHEN and CDR2 SYDVKM come from the germline V gene. The ends were cut back, 3 bases at V and 5 bases at J, with 14 bases in the middle. The CDR3 totals 15 residues.

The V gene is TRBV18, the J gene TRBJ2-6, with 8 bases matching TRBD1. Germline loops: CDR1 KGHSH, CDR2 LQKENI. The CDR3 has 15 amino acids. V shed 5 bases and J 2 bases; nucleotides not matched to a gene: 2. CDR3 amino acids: CASSGQGPGANVLTF. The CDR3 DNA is TGTGCCAGCTCAGGACAGGGACCTGGGGCCAACGTCCTGACTTTC.

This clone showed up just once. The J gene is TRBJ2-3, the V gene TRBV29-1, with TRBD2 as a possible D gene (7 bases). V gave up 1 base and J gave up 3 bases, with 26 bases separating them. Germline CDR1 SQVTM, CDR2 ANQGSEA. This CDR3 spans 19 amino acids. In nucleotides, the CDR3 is TGCAGCGTTGAAGGCACCCTAAGGTGGGGGCGGGAGATGACAGATACGCAGTATTTT. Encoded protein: CSVEGTLRWGREMTDTQYF.